This TCR beta chain was observed in a study of blood T cell repertoires in COVID-19. About the research overall: Researchers got acute and convalescent COVID-19 samples from the United States, Italy and Spain.

Participants were aged about 18 to 100 years from roughly 26 US areas. Participants had their cohort set by participant-reported clinical history. Clones were read by immunoSEQ multiplex PCR, and TCRdb kept only the in-frame ones, dropping some. Of about 170,000 clones listed, 75% to 90% are singletons. Germline V gene sequence: CDR1 SNHLY, CDR2 FYNNEI. CDR3 length: 15 amino acids. V was trimmed by 6 bases and J by 0 bases, leaving 12 bases between them. V usage is TRBV2 and J usage is TRBJ1-3; a weak D match, TRBD1 (5 bases). The sequenced sample consisted of PBMCs or T cells enriched from blood (not recorded which). This TCR came from a woman between 18 and 30 years old who had recovered from COVID-19. CDR3: CASRRTMSSGNTIYF. DNA for the CDR3: TGTGCCAGCAGGAGGACAATGAGCTCTGGAAACACCATATATTTT.